Here is one T cell receptor (beta chain) with its context. As yet, its antigen is unknown. This sample was included in a study of T-cell memory formation after mild COVID-19. Study information: For the most part, TCR clusters were specific to one donor.

Constant-segment primers served in 5'RACE that generated TCR alpha and TCR beta cDNA libraries bearing sample barcodes and UMIs. Each CDR3 protein gets one entry after TCRdb re-called the 5' RACE reads with MiXCR. The sample has some 29,000 distinct CDR3 sequences, about 16% seen once; the top ten hold just over 1.4%. This CDR3 has 16 residues. Trimming left V 0 bases short and J 1 base short, with 12 bases between. Per the germline V gene, CDR1 is LGHNA and CDR2 is YNFKEQ. Whole-study findings and limits: Within pre-infection memory, some responding clones were found, suggesting cross-reactive memory joined. CD4+ contracting clones lay mainly in CM and EM, CD8+ ones in EMRA.

The chain carries TRBV4-2 and TRBJ1-1; maybe TRBD1 (6 bases). What was sequenced was PBMCs or a T cell subset sorted from them (not recorded which). The sequence was collected from an adult who had mild COVID-19 (a few samples of this study predate the infection). Cell type and time point are not known. CDR3 sequence (DNA): TGTGCCAGCAGCCAAGAACAGGGAGGTTGGAACACTGAAGCTTTCTTT. It yields the protein CASSQEQGGWNTEAFF.